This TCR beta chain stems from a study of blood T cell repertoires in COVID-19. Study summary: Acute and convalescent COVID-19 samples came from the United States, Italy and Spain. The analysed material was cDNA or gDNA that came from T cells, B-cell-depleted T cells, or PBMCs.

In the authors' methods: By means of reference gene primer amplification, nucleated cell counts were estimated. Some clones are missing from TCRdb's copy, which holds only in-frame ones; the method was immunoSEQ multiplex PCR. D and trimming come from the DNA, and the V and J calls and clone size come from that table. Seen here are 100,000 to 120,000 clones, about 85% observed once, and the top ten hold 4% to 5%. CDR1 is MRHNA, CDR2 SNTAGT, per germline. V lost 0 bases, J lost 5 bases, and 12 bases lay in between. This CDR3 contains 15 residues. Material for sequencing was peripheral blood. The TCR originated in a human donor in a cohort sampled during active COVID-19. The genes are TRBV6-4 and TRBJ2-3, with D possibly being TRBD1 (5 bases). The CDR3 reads CASSDSAGLQDTQYF. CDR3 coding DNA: TGTGCCAGCAGTGACTCGGCAGGGCTGCAAGATACGCAGTATTTT.